Shown below are 5 T cell receptor beta chains from a single sample sequenced in a study of glioma-infiltrating T cells after dendritic cell vaccination. Clones were sequenced by immunoSEQ multiplex PCR, and TCRdb holds only the in-frame ones, with some missing. The repertoire includes around 37,000 clones, approximately 82% of them detected once, and about 7.8% sits in the top ten. The sample in question was blood, obtained before dendritic cell vaccination. The receptors originated from a human donor with glioblastoma.

CDR3 residues: CASRERGPQTQYF. As DNA, the CDR3 is TGTGCCAGCAGGGAAAGAGGCCCTCAGACCCAGTACTTC. V is TRBV6-5 and J is TRBJ2-5; no reliable D call. The CDR3 is 13 residues long. CDR1 is MNHEY, CDR2 SVGAGI, per germline. V was clipped by 6 bases and J by 6 bases, with 14 bases between them.

This clone is a singleton in its sample. The chain carries TRBV25-1 and TRBJ2-7, with 7 bases identical to TRBD1. The CDR3 consists of 17 residues. The V segment lost 0 bases and the J segment 6 bases; nucleotides outside the gene matches: 14. Germline V gene lookup returns CDR1 MGHDK and CDR2 SYGVNS. Here the CDR3 reads CASSEYEGHRGTAEQYF. The DNA of the CDR3 is TGTGCCAGCAGTGAATACGAGGGGCACAGGGGTACTGCCGAGCAGTACTTC.

The sample holds a few counts of this clone. This rearrangement joins TRBV5-1 to TRBJ2-7; TRBD2 matches 11 bases. The germline gives CDR1 SGHRS, CDR2 YFSETQ. Trimming cost V 0 bases and J 4 bases; bases outside gene matches: 0. CDR3 length: 14 amino acids. For the CDR3, the DNA is TGCGCCAGCAGCTTGGGGACTAGCGGGTACGAGCAGTACTTC. It specifies CASSLGTSGYEQYF.

The gene calls are TRBV6-1 and TRBJ1-2; tentative D call: TRBD1 (6 bases). CDR3 size: 13 residues. The V end lost 8 bases, the J end lost 8 bases, and 18 bases lay between the germline ends. Looked up from germline, CDR1 is MNHNS and CDR2 is SASEGT. The CDR3 region is CASFKQGTGGYTF. CDR3 nucleotides: TGTGCCAGCTTTAAACAGGGAACCGGCGGCTACACCTTC.

The rearrangement uses TRBV25-1 and TRBJ2-5; the D is unclear. TRBJ2-7 explains the end of the DNA better; the J call may be wrong. Germline V gives CDR1 MGHDK, CDR2 SYGVNS. The CDR3 runs 15 residues. As DNA, the CDR3 is TGTGCCAGCAGCCCGCGCCCCTCCGGTATCTACGAGCAGTACTTC. Its translation: CASSPRPSGIYEQYF.